These T cell receptor beta chains were read from a single sample in a study of Graves' ophthalmopathy and Graves' hyperthyroidism. TCRdb analysed the multiplex PCR reads with MiXCR anew, one entry per CDR3 protein. The table has about 370,000 distinct CDR3 sequences, approximately 16% seen once. Sequencing used peripheral blood. All receptors derive from a woman between 18 and 29 years old with Graves' ophthalmopathy. Both conserved end residues are part of each CDR3. A D gene is named only where the DNA matches it firmly. Size values are once, few and many counts, or a class for expanded clones, and some rows have none.

abundance	v_gene	j_gene	d_gene	CDR3aa	CDR3nt
many	TRBV28	TRBJ2-2	TRBD1	CASSPRTGKNTGELFF	TGTGCCAGCAGTCCTAGGACAGGGAAAAACACCGGGGAGCTGTTTTTT
.	TRBV11-2	TRBJ2-4	.	CASSLLGRLAKNIQYF	TGTGCCAGCAGCCTCCTCGGACGGTTAGCCAAAAACATTCAGTACTTC
few	TRBV6-2/TRBV6-3	TRBJ2-6	TRBD2	CASSYRGGDPSSGANVLTF	TGTGCCAGCAGTTACAGGGGAGGGGATCCCAGCTCTGGGGCCAACGTCCTGACTTTC
.	TRBV11-1	TRBJ1-2	TRBD1	CASSLVSQQGDYGYTF	TGTGCCAGCAGCTTAGTTTCCCAGCAGGGGGACTATGGCTACACCTTC
many	TRBV2	TRBJ1-1	.	CASSIRAPNTEAFF	TGTGCCAGCAGTATCCGGGCCCCCAACACTGAAGCTTTCTTT
many	TRBV6-1	TRBJ2-4	TRBD2	CARENRGLAEVLAKNIQYF	TGTGCCAGGGAAAATCGGGGACTAGCGGAGGTTCTAGCCAAAAACATTCAGTACTTC
many	TRBV3-1	TRBJ1-1	.	CASSQESGEIHDWRRTEAFF	TGTGCCAGCAGCCAAGAATCTGGGGAGATCCATGATTGGAGGCGCACTGAAGCTTTCTTT
few	TRBV4-2	TRBJ2-4	TRBD1	CASSQVGRQGENIQYF	TGTGCCAGCAGCCAAGTTGGTCGACAGGGGGAGAACATTCAGTACTTC
many	TRBV12-3/TRBV12-4	TRBJ2-5	TRBD2	CASSFPSGGLETQYF	TGTGCCAGCAGTTTCCCCTCGGGGGGACTAGAGACCCAGTACTTC
many	TRBV11-2	TRBJ2-2	TRBD2	CASSFTSGSPGELFF	TGTGCCAGCAGCTTTACTAGCGGGAGTCCCGGGGAGCTGTTTTTT
many	TRBV7-3	TRBJ2-7	.	CASSLSPQGYERYF	TGTGCCAGCAGCTTATCCCCCCAGGGCTACGAGCGGTACTTC
few	TRBV4-1	TRBJ2-7	.	CASSQVRGASDYEQYF	TGCGCCAGCAGCCAAGTACGAGGGGCTAGCGACTACGAGCAGTACTTC
few	TRBV29-1	TRBJ2-5	.	CSVEQRYQETQYF	TGCAGCGTTGAGCAGCGCTACCAAGAGACCCAGTACTTC
many	TRBV30	TRBJ2-7	.	CAWRPGPLREQYF	TGTGCCTGGAGGCCAGGTCCTTTACGGGAGCAGTACTTC
once	TRBV6-5	TRBJ1-5	.	CASSSHRDQPQHF	TGTGCCAGCAGTTCACACAGGGATCAGCCCCAGCATTTT
.	TRBV30	TRBJ1-2	.	CAWSKRDFNYGYTF	TGTGCCTGGAGTAAGAGGGATTTCAACTATGGCTACACCTTC
many	TRBV7-3	TRBJ1-5	TRBD1	CASSLSWWTGWGSNQPQHF	TGTGCCAGCAGCTTAAGTTGGTGGACAGGGTGGGGAAGCAATCAGCCCCAGCATTTT
.	TRBV6-1	TRBJ2-7	TRBD1	CASSEWRTGHPEQYF	TGTGCCAGCAGTGAATGGAGGACAGGGCACCCCGAGCAGTACTTC
many	TRBV28	TRBJ2-6	TRBD2	CASSSGRGSASGANVLTF	TGTGCCAGCAGTTCCGGGAGGGGGTCGGCCTCTGGGGCCAACGTCCTGACTTTC
many	TRBV20-1	TRBJ2-3	TRBD2	CSAVAGGLSPDTQYF	TGCAGTGCAGTAGCGGGGGGGCTCTCGCCAGATACGCAGTATTTT
many	TRBV7-2	TRBJ2-7	.	CASSSIGGTYEQYF	TGTGCCAGCAGCTCAATCGGGGGTACCTACGAGCAGTACTTC
many	TRBV25-1	TRBJ2-2	TRBD2	CASIPSGGTGELFF	TGTGCCAGCATTCCTAGCGGGGGCACCGGGGAGCTGTTTTTT
many	TRBV11-2	TRBJ2-4	.	CASSLSPWAGSIYF	TGTGCCAGCAGCTTGTCCCCCTGGGCAGGCAGCATATACTTC
many	TRBV11-1	TRBJ1-2	.	CASSLPIGIDYGYTF	TGTGCCAGCAGCTTACCAATCGGGATAGACTATGGCTACACCTTC
many	TRBV14	TRBJ1-2	.	CASSQDQGYYGYTF	TGTGCCAGCAGCCAGGATCAGGGATACTATGGCTACACCTTC
many	TRBV11-1	TRBJ2-7	TRBD2	CASSKQPGLAGPYEQYF	TGTGCCAGCAGCAAACAACCGGGACTAGCGGGCCCCTACGAGCAGTACTTC
many	TRBV20-1	TRBJ1-1	.	CSASGGTEAFF	TGCAGTGCTAGTGGGGGCACTGAAGCTTTCTTT
many	TRBV6-2/TRBV6-3	TRBJ1-1	.	CASSWDPVEAFF	TGTGCCAGCAGCTGGGACCCGGTTGAAGCTTTCTTT
many	TRBV15	TRBJ2-7	TRBD2	CATSRDRGRRGTSSYEQYF	TGTGCCACCAGCAGAGATCGGGGCAGGCGGGGGACCAGCTCCTACGAGCAGTACTTC
many	TRBV20-1	TRBJ1-1	.	CSASANTEAFF	TGCAGTGCTAGCGCGAACACTGAAGCTTTCTTT
many	TRBV7-3	TRBJ2-2	TRBD2	CASSLMGRGATGELFF	TGTGCCAGCAGCTTAATGGGGAGGGGTGCCACCGGGGAGCTGTTTTTT
many	TRBV6-2/TRBV6-3	TRBJ2-7	.	CASSYRGGSYEQYF	TGTGCCAGCAGTTACCGTGGCGGTTCCTACGAGCAGTACTTC
many	TRBV27	TRBJ2-2	TRBD2	CASRGRGGTGELFF	TGTGCCAGCAGGGGGAGGGGAGGCACCGGGGAGCTGTTTTTT
many	TRBV6-1	TRBJ2-2	.	CASRQGRTTGELFF	TGTGCCAGCAGACAGGGAAGGACCACCGGGGAGCTGTTTTTT
.	TRBV28	TRBJ2-7	TRBD1	CASSQPTAGGDFEQYF	TGTGCCAGCAGTCAACCGACAGCAGGGGGCGATTTCGAGCAGTACTTC
.	TRBV28	TRBJ1-5	TRBD1	CASSPWTGGFQPQHF	TGTGCCAGCAGCCCCTGGACAGGGGGTTTTCAGCCCCAGCATTTT
many	TRBV5-1	TRBJ1-5	.	CASSGGSPGQPQHF	TGCGCCAGCAGCGGGGGGTCTCCTGGGCAGCCCCAGCATTTT
many	TRBV5-1	TRBJ2-5	.	CASSLGRANQETQYF	TGCGCCAGCAGCCTAGGACGGGCGAACCAAGAGACCCAGTACTTC
many	TRBV6-7	TRBJ2-7	TRBD2	CASSPYGRPKGLALPTYEQYF	TGTGCCAGCAGTCCTTACGGAAGACCAAAGGGACTAGCCCTACCTACCTACGAGCAGTACTTC
many	TRBV4-3	TRBJ1-5	.	CASSQDRHLIWPQHF	TGCGCCAGCAGCCAAGATCGTCACCTGATTTGGCCCCAGCATTTT
many	TRBV6-2/TRBV6-3	TRBJ1-3	.	CASPWGESSGNTIYF	TGTGCCAGCCCCTGGGGGGAGAGCTCTGGAAACACCATATATTTT
few	TRBV11-2	TRBJ1-1	.	CASRLVGGHMNTEAFF	TGTGCCAGCAGACTGGTGGGGGGTCACATGAACACTGAAGCTTTCTTT
many	TRBV20-1	TRBJ2-5	.	CSARKTETQYF	TGCAGTGCTAGGAAGACAGAGACCCAGTACTTC
many	TRBV3-1	TRBJ2-7	TRBD2	CASSQVAGGPYEQYF	TGTGCCAGCAGCCAAGTCGCGGGGGGACCCTACGAGCAGTACTTC